The next 7 T cell receptor beta chains were all read from a single sample in a study of cytomegalovirus exposure and HLA in healthy donors. The PCR employed 60 Vbeta primers together with 13 Jbeta primers. Produced via immunoSEQ multiplex PCR; TCRdb's table is partial and in-frame only. Among 170,000 or so clones listed, 80% were seen once. The material sequenced was PBMCs. The receptors derive from a woman aged 50 to 60 in good health and CMV-seropositive.

DNA of the CDR3: TGTGCCAGCAGTGAATTTTCGGGACAGGTAAAATATGAGCAGTTCTTC. The encoded protein is CASSEFSGQVKYEQFF. The chain uses TRBV25-1 and TRBJ2-1; 8 nucleotides line up with TRBD1. CDR3 size: 16 residues. With V trimmed by 1 base and J by 8 bases, 10 bases remained unmatched. Germline CDR1 and CDR2: MGHDK and SYGVNS.

The V and J genes are TRBV12-5 and TRBJ2-1; possibly TRBD1 for D (6 bases). Trimming stripped 2 bases from V and 10 bases from J, with 15 bases between. The CDR3 is 14 amino acids. The germline gives CDR1 LGHNT, CDR2 FRNRAP. This CDR3 is CASGLFAPGTEQFF. CDR3 coding DNA: TGTGCTAGTGGTTTGTTCGCGCCAGGGACAGAGCAGTTCTTC.

The CDR3 here is CASSQLAYNEQFF. CDR3 DNA sequence: TGTGCCAGCAGCCAACTAGCATACAATGAGCAGTTCTTC. The rearrangement links TRBV7-2 to TRBJ2-1, with D possibly being TRBD2 (6 bases). CDR3 length: 13 residues. V was clipped by 5 bases and J by 4 bases, with 9 bases between them. Germline CDR1 and CDR2: SGHTA and FQGNSA.

The rearrangement links TRBV9 to TRBJ1-2; 7 bases fit TRBD1. The germline V gene encodes CDR1 SGDLS and CDR2 YYNGEE. Losses at the gene ends were 2 bases for V and 3 bases for J; bases not matched to a gene: 1. The CDR3 covers 13 residues. The CDR3 loop reads CASSVDRDYGYTF. The DNA for the CDR3 is TGTGCCAGCAGCGTCGACAGGGACTATGGCTACACCTTC.

The chain employs TRBV28 and TRBJ2-5; possible D gene TRBD2, 7 bases. This CDR3 has 15 residues. Trimming stripped 5 bases from V and 5 bases from J, with 18 bases between. Looked up from germline, CDR1 is MDHEN and CDR2 is SYDVKM. CDR3 sequence (DNA): TGTGCCAGCAGTCCCCAAGGGGGGGGGCGTGAGACCCAGTACTTC. It specifies CASSPQGGGRETQYF.

About this clone itself: Sequence at one end of the junction differs from germline and may be a read error. The V call is TRBV7-7, the J call TRBJ2-2; 9 nucleotides line up with TRBD2. This CDR3 is built from 16 residues. The germline gives CDR1 SSHAT, CDR2 FNYEAQ (reference sequence). CDR3 bases: TGTGCTAGCAGTAATACGGGACTAGCCAACACCGGGGAGCTGTTTTTT. Translated: CASSNTGLANTGELFF.

V usage is TRBV19 and J usage is TRBJ2-2; D not certain. Germline CDR1 LNHDA, CDR2 SQIVND (reference sequence). CDR3 size: 14 residues. The V gene lost 6 bases and the J gene lost 4 bases, with 12 bases spanning the gap. CDR3 sequence: CASSPTPRTGELFF. The CDR3 DNA is TGTGCCAGTAGCCCTACCCCTCGCACCGGGGAGCTGTTTTTT. Supplemented by reference TRBV19 and TRBJ2-2, the full variable domain reads DGGITQSPKYLFRKEGQNVTLSCEQNLNHDAMYWYRQDPGQGLRLIYYSQIVNDFQKGDIAEGYSVSREKKESFPLTVTSAQKNPTAFYLCASSPTPRTGELFFGEGSRLTVL.